This TCR beta chain was documented in a study of T cell changes during pregnancy in multiple sclerosis. Using immunoSEQ multiplex PCR, the repertoire was profiled, and TCRdb retains in-frame clones only, with some absent. Of around 46,000 clones in the sample, 75% to 90% were seen once. Trimming removed 4 bases from V and 7 bases from J, with 15 bases in between. Germline CDR1 reads SGDLS; CDR2 reads YYNGEE. The CDR3 spans 14 residues. This chain connects TRBV9 to TRBJ2-1; a possible D gene is TRBD2 (5 bases). The source was CD8+ T cells from peripheral blood mononuclear cells, collected in the second trimester of pregnancy. This TCR was sampled from a female donor with multiple sclerosis, enrolled in a pregnancy study. DNA of the CDR3: TGTGCCAGCAGCTACGGATTGGACTGGAATGAGCAGTTCTTC. Protein product: CASSYGLDWNEQFF. The complete variable domain, with remaining parts taken from reference TRBV9 and TRBJ2-1, reads DSGVTQTPKHLITATGQRVTLRCSPRSGDLSVYWYQQSLDQGLQFLIQYYNGEERAKGNILERFSAQQFPDLHSELNLSSLELGDSALYFCASSYGLDWNEQFFGPGTRLTVL.